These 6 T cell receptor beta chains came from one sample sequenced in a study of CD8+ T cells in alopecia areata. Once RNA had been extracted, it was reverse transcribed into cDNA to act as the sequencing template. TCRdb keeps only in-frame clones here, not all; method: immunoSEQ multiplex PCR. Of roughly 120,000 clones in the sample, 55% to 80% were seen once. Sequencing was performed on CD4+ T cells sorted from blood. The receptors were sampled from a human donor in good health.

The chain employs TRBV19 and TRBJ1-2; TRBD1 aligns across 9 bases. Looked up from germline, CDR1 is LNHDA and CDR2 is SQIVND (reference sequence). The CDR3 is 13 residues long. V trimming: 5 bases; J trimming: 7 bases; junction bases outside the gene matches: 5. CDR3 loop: CASSSDRGGGYTF. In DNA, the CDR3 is TGTGCCAGTAGTTCGGACAGGGGCGGTGGCTACACCTTC. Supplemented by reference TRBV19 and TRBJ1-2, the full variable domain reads DGGITQSPKYLFRKEGQNVTLSCEQNLNHDAMYWYRQDPGQGLRLIYYSQIVNDFQKGDIAEGYSVSREKKESFPLTVTSAQKNPTAFYLCASSSDRGGGYTFGSGTRLTVV.

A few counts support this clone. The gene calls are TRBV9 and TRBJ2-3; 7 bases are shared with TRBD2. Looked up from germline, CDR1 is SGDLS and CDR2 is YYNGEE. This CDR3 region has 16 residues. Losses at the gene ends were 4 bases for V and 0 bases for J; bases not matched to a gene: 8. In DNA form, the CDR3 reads TGTGCCAGCAGCCCAGATGGGCGGGGGAGCACAGATACGCAGTATTTT. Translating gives CASSPDGRGSTDTQYF. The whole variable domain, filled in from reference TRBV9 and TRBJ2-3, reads DSGVTQTPKHLITATGQRVTLRCSPRSGDLSVYWYQQSLDQGLQFLIQYYNGEERAKGNILERFSAQQFPDLHSELNLSSLELGDSALYFCASSPDGRGSTDTQYFGPGTRLTVL.

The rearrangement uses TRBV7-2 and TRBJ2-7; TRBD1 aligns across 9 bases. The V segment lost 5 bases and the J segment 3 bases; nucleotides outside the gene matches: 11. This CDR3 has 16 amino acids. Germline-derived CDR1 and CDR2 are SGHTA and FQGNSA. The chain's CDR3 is CASSTHHGTGHYEQYF. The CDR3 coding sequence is TGTGCCAGCAGCACCCATCACGGGACAGGGCACTACGAGCAGTACTTC.

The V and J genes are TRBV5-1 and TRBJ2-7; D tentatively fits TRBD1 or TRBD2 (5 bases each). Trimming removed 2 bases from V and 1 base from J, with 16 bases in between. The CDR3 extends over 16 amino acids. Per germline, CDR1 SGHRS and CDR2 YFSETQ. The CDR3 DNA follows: TGCGCCAGCAGCTTATCATACCCGGGGCCATCCTACGAGCAGTACTTC. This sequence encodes CASSLSYPGPSYEQYF.

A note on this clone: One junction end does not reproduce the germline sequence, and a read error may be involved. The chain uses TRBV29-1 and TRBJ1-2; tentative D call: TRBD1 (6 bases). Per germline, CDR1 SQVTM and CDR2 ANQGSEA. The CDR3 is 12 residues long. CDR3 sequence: CSVREGGTGFTF. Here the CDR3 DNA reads TGCAGCGTCCGCGAGGGGGGCACCGGCTTCACCTTC.

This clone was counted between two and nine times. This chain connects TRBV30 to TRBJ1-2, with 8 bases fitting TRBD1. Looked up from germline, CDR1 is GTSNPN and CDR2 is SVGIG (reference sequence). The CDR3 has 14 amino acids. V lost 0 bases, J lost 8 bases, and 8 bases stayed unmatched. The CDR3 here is CAWSVTGQGGGYTF. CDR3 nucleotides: TGTGCCTGGAGTGTAACCGGACAGGGAGGGGGCTACACCTTC.